The clone carrying this T cell receptor beta chain appeared a few times. The antigen is unknown. The data were obtained in a study of T cells in Graves' hyperthyroidism and ophthalmopathy. Study conclusions and caveats: Most thyroid clonotypes that were expanded above 0.001 also turned up in blood. Before onset, by a median of approximately 6.8 months, the model predicted ophthalmopathy.

The investigators amplified TCR beta CDR3 regions from RNA transcripts. Researchers ran a first-round RT-PCR on the TCR CDR3 using the HTBI primer set. TCRdb used MiXCR to reprocess the multiplex PCR reads, holding one entry per CDR3 protein. The repertoire holds nearly 600,000 distinct CDR3 sequences, with over 11% as singletons. Exclusion of a patient resulted from uncontrolled infection, other autoimmune disease, pregnancy or lactation. Drawn at first hyperthyroidism diagnosis, the blood sample preceded any ophthalmopathy symptoms. The ends were cut back, 2 bases at V and 10 bases at J, with 10 bases in the middle. Germline V gene sequence: CDR1 LNHDA, CDR2 SQIVND (reference sequence). The CDR3 extends over 12 amino acids.

This clonotype was sampled from a woman between 25 and 40 years old with Graves' hyperthyroidism that later progressed to Graves' ophthalmopathy. The rearrangement joins TRBV19 to TRBJ2-3; the D gene is possibly TRBD1 (5 bases). Sequencing used blood. The CDR3 here is CASSIQGLAQYF. CDR3 sequence (DNA): TGTGCCAGTAGTATACAGGGTTTGGCGCAGTATTTT.